The 15 T cell receptor beta chains given below trace back to one sample, sequenced in a study of blood T cells in healthy people across ages. Combining a sample-barcoded 5' primer with a J-beta primer mix, a second PCR ran for about 6 to 12 cycles. Each CDR3 protein gets one entry after TCRdb re-called the 5' RACE reads with MiXCR. The sample holds 630,000 or so distinct CDR3 sequences, about 30% seen once. Material: blood. The receptors stem from a woman aged 80 or over in good health.

Many counts were recorded for this clonotype. DNA for the CDR3: TGCGCCAGCAGCTTCCGCGGTGAAACATACGAGCAGTACTTC. Amino acid sequence: CASSFRGETYEQYF. The V gene is TRBV5-1, the J gene TRBJ2-7; D remains ambiguous. Germline assignment: CDR1 SGHRS and CDR2 YFSETQ. Trimming removed 2 bases from V and 4 bases from J, with 13 bases in between. This CDR3 has 14 residues. The whole variable domain, filled in from reference TRBV5-1 and TRBJ2-7, reads KAGVTQTPRYLIKTRGQQVTLSCSPISGHRSVSWYQQTPGQGLQFLFEYFSETQRNKGNFPGRFSGRQFSNSRSEMNVSTLELGDSALYLCASSFRGETYEQYFGPGTRLTVT.

The rearrangement links TRBV9 to TRBJ2-1; TRBD2 matches at 7 bases. V lost 0 bases and J lost 10; bases outside the gene matches: 10. Germline loops: CDR1 SGDLS, CDR2 YYNGEE. The CDR3 contains 15 residues. The CDR3 sequence is CASSVGEGAGREQFF. Written as DNA, the CDR3 is TGTGCCAGCAGCGTAGGGGAGGGAGCGGGACGGGAGCAGTTCTTC.

The rearrangement joins TRBV6-5 to TRBJ2-3; possibly TRBD2 for D (7 bases). CDR1 and CDR2 (germline): MNHEY, SVGAGI. V was cut by 4 bases and J by 0 bases, with 17 bases left in between. CDR3 length: 17 amino acids. The CDR3 loop is CASSWGSGGLSTDTQYF. The CDR3 bases are TGTGCCAGCAGTTGGGGCTCGGGGGGCCTAAGCACAGATACGCAGTATTTT.

The sample holds a few counts of this clonotype. V and J are TRBV5-5 and TRBJ1-1; tentative D call: TRBD1 (5 bases). The CDR3 contains 13 residues. The V gene's germline CDR1 is SGHKS and CDR2 YYEKEE (reference sequence). Trimming cost V 6 bases and J 3 bases, with 12 bases left between them. The CDR3 coding sequence is TGTGCCAGCATCTCAAGGGGAGACACTGAAGCTTTCTTT. This encodes CASISRGDTEAFF.

The chain recombines TRBV5-1 with TRBJ1-2, with 8 bases matching TRBD1. The CDR3 sequence is 15 residues long. Germline V gives CDR1 SGHRS, CDR2 YFSETQ. J gave up 8 bases and V 3 bases, and 12 bases lay outside the gene matches. The CDR3 bases are TGCGCCAGCAGCTCCGAAACAAACGGACAGGGAGGCTACACCTTC. As protein: CASSSETNGQGGYTF. Full variable domain (rest looked up from reference TRBV5-1 and TRBJ1-2): KAGVTQTPRYLIKTRGQQVTLSCSPISGHRSVSWYQQTPGQGLQFLFEYFSETQRNKGNFPGRFSGRQFSNSRSEMNVSTLELGDSALYLCASSSETNGQGGYTFGSGTRLTVV.

This clonotype occurred many times. The chain joins TRBV20-1 to TRBJ1-5, with D unclear. V was shortened by 5 bases and J by 0 bases, with 17 bases between the two germline ends. The germline V gene has CDR1 DFQATT and CDR2 SNEGSKA (reference sequence). The CDR3 covers 16 residues. The DNA of the CDR3 is TGCAGTGCTCCTCCCTCAGGAGGGTATAGCAATCAGCCCCAGCATTTT. Translated: CSAPPSGGYSNQPQHF.

The chain uses TRBV27 and TRBJ1-6; no clear D gene. The CDR3 has 14 amino acids. V dropped 2 bases and J dropped 7 bases, with 9 bases sitting between them. Germline V CDR1 and CDR2: MNHEY, SMNVEV (reference sequence). The CDR3 DNA is TGTGCCAGCAGTTTAAGAAGTCTAAATTCACCCCTCCACTTT. This sequence encodes CASSLRSLNSPLHF.

With regard to this clonotype: This may be a read error: a much more frequent sequence differs by one nucleotide. The chain links TRBV20-1 to TRBJ2-3; TRBD2 might be the D (7 bases). Trimming cost V 6 bases and J 4 bases, with 20 bases left between them. The CDR3 runs 15 residues. Germline V gene sequence: CDR1 DFQATT, CDR2 SNEGSKA (reference sequence). The CDR3 nucleotides read TGCAGTGCCGAGGGGGGGACACAGAGCGCAGATACGCAGTATTTT. Translated: CSAEGGTQSADTQYF.

This clonotype occurred many times. The CDR3: CASSYGQGPSTNYGYTF. CDR3 nucleotide sequence: TGTGCCAGCAGCTACGGACAGGGGCCTTCAACTAACTATGGCTACACCTTC. The chain recombines TRBV6-5 with TRBJ1-2; TRBD1 matches at 9 bases. CDR3 length: 17 amino acids. J was trimmed by 0 bases and V by 6 bases; bases with no gene match: 11. Germline V CDR1 and CDR2: MNHEY, SVGAGI.

On this clonotype: This may arise from a read error, as a much more abundant clone is one base away. This CDR3 reads CSANRDRFGCTF. The CDR3 nucleotides are TGCAGTGCTAACCGGGACAGGTTTGGCTGCACCTTC. The chain is built from TRBV20-1 and TRBJ1-2; TRBD1 matches at 8 bases. Germline lookup yields CDR1 DFQATT and CDR2 SNEGSKA (reference sequence). This CDR3 spans 12 amino acids.

As regards this clonotype: At one end the junction does not follow the germline gene, possibly because of a read error. The chain has TRBV5-1 and TRBJ2-1; possibly TRBD2 for D (5 bases). Germline values: CDR1 SGHRS, CDR2 YFSETQ. The CDR3 is 15 residues long. DNA for the CDR3: TGTGCCAGCATGGAGCCCAGCGGAAATTACAATGAGCAGTTCTTC. It specifies CASMEPSGNYNEQFF. The whole variable domain, filled in from reference TRBV5-1 and TRBJ2-1, reads KAGVTQTPRYLIKTRGQQVTLSCSPISGHRSVSWYQQTPGQGLQFLFEYFSETQRNKGNFPGRFSGRQFSNSRSEMNVSTLELGDSALYLCASMEPSGNYNEQFFGPGTRLTVL.

In its sample, this clonotype was seen many times. V usage is TRBV10-3 and J usage is TRBJ1-2, with unresolved D. CDR3 size: 14 residues. The V gene's germline CDR1 is ENHRY and CDR2 SYGVKD. Trimming took off 0 bases at V and 6 bases at J, with 11 bases between the two ends. CDR3 bases: TGTGCCATCAGTGAGTCTCGGGGTCTCGATGGCTACACCTTC. It is translated as CAISESRGLDGYTF.

In its sample, this clonotype was seen many times. This chain uses TRBV5-5 with TRBJ2-1, with unresolved D. Between the trimmed V and J ends, which lost 1 base and 5 bases, there was a span of 13 bases. The CDR3 consists of 15 residues. Germline values: CDR1 SGHKS, CDR2 YYEKEE (reference sequence). The CDR3 sequence is CASSLWADQDNEQFF. CDR3 coding DNA: TGTGCCAGCAGCTTGTGGGCAGACCAGGACAATGAGCAGTTCTTC.

This clonotype has only a few counts. This may stem from a read error, because a much larger clone lies one nucleotide away. The V and J genes are TRBV7-2 and TRBJ2-1, with D tentatively TRBD1 (5 bases). The CDR3 spans 16 residues. The germline gives CDR1 SGHTA, CDR2 FQGNSA. Here the CDR3 reads CASSLGKDTTYNERFF. Here the CDR3 DNA reads TGTGCCAGCAGCTTAGGGAAGGACACGACCTACAATGAGCGGTTCTTC.

The chain employs TRBV7-2 and TRBJ2-5, with D unclear. This CDR3 has 12 residues. Deletions cut 3 bases from V and 5 bases from J, with 7 bases between. Germline lookup yields CDR1 SGHTA and CDR2 FQGNSA. The CDR3 DNA reads TGTGCCAGCAGCTTTATGGCCGAGACCCAGTACTTC. It codes for CASSFMAETQYF.